A selection of T cell receptor beta chains follows, all from one sample in a study of blood T cells in healthy people across ages. TCRdb re-called the 5' RACE reads through MiXCR, storing one row per CDR3 protein. The sample contains approximately 800,000 distinct CDR3 sequences, around two thirds of which appear only once. The sequencing input was blood. These receptors were obtained from a man aged 25-40 years in good health. CDR3s leave out the opening cysteine and the closing phenylalanine or tryptophan. Each record gives: V gene, J gene, CDR3 protein.

TRBV28	TRBJ2-3	ASSGGTSSWDTQY
TRBV10-3	TRBJ2-5	AISVRGQETQY
TRBV7-2	TRBJ2-5	ASSLLTSGRQETQY
TRBV2	TRBJ2-7	ASSEAFGEQY
TRBV25-1	TRBJ1-2	ASSEIDWQGDGYT
TRBV6-6	TRBJ2-3	ASSYGGGADTQY
TRBV6-1	TRBJ1-4	ASRVNEKLF
TRBV20-1	TRBJ2-7	SARGDRGLNEQY
TRBV20-1	TRBJ2-5	SPWRGSKETQY
TRBV3-1	TRBJ1-2	ASSPPLLGYGYT
TRBV10-3	TRBJ2-7	AISGGQGIYEQY
TRBV6-5	TRBJ2-5	VIGNRQETQY
TRBV10-3	TRBJ2-1	AISETSGTSLSYEQF
TRBV20-1	TRBJ2-5	SARDLSTRFQETQY
TRBV10-3	TRBJ2-5	AISESGRLQETQY
TRBV7-9	-	ASSPPTASAETQY
TRBV27	TRBJ1-6	ASAGTGNSPLH
TRBV13	TRBJ2-5	ASSLGTGLY
TRBV5-5	TRBJ2-2	ASIPRDRGGTGELF
TRBV29-1	-	SAEGPGETQY
TRBV7-9	-	ASSLGSGWGRETQY
TRBV9	TRBJ2-7	ASSPPSGFTYEQY
TRBV3-1	TRBJ2-5	ASSQAVPGEQY
TRBV6-1	TRBJ2-1	ASSESLRGARDNEQF
TRBV7-3	TRBJ1-6	ASSPSGRDNSPLH
TRBV20-1	-	SASRDRVYEQY
TRBV6-5	TRBJ2-3	ASSYRARSTDTQY
TRBV12-3/TRBV12-4	TRBJ1-4	ASSIDRTRQLF
TRBV5-1	TRBJ2-1	ASSPRGPYNEQF
TRBV3-1	TRBJ2-3	ASSQDGEDTDTQY
TRBV5-1	TRBJ2-1	ASSLVSGQGNEQF
TRBV5-5	TRBJ1-3	ASRREGLSGNTIY
TRBV15	TRBJ2-7	ATSREWGNEQY
TRBV4-3	TRBJ1-6	ASSQVSENSPLH
TRBV7-9	TRBJ1-2	ASSPPTVAYGYT
TRBV7-8	TRBJ1-5	ASSSTGASNQPQH
TRBV21-1	TRBJ2-1	ASSSGRRAKENEQF
TRBV10-3	TRBJ2-1	AITRDRGGNEQF
TRBV9	TRBJ2-5	ASSIDRGGETQY
TRBV7-8	TRBJ2-2	ASSLEQGAFSGELF
TRBV25-1	TRBJ1-2	ASSASGPNYGYT
TRBV12-3/TRBV12-4	TRBJ2-7	ASSLSGGFTEQY
TRBV28	TRBJ2-5	ASSPRQGGQTQY